What follows are 5 T cell receptor beta chains derived from one specimen sequenced in a study of post-analysis software for immune sequencing data. Overall study findings and caveats: Four to six TRBV segments (TRBV5-6, TRBV5-1 and TRBV20-1 among them) occurred more frequently in patients than in controls.

Sequencing libraries made from TCR beta cDNA carried unique molecular identifiers. TCRdb redid the calling of the PCR reads with MiXCR, one entry per CDR3 protein. The table lists roughly 700,000 distinct CDR3 sequences, less than 35% of them singletons. Their recognized antigens are unknown. Material for sequencing was blood. The source is a girl aged 10 to 17 with multiple sclerosis.

V usage is TRBV6-5 and J usage is TRBJ2-7; 11 bases are shared with TRBD2. The CDR3 is 16 residues long. Trimming cost V 2 bases and J 3 bases; bases outside gene matches: 6. CDR1 is MNHEY and CDR2 is SVGAGI in the germline V gene. The CDR3 DNA reads TGTGCCAGCAGTTACCTGACTAGCGGGACCCACTACGAGCAGTACTTC. Its translation is CASSYLTSGTHYEQYF.

The genes are TRBV29-1 and TRBJ2-3; 7 positions match TRBD2. CDR3 size: 14 residues. Trimming removed 8 bases from V and 4 bases from J; junction bases left unmatched: 12. Germline V gene data show CDR1 as SQVTM and CDR2 as ANQGSEA. CDR3 DNA: TGCAGCTCATCTCCGGGGGGTAGCCCAGATACGCAGTATTTT. Its translation is CSSSPGGSPDTQYF.

The CDR3 loop is CSAGRYEGDYNEQFF. CDR3 DNA sequence: TGCAGTGCTGGCCGTTATGAGGGAGACTACAATGAGCAGTTCTTC. The chain is built from TRBV20-1 and TRBJ2-1; D might be TRBD2 (5 bases). V gave up 5 bases and J gave up 3 bases, with 17 bases separating them. Germline V CDR1 and CDR2: DFQATT, SNEGSKA (reference sequence). CDR3 size: 15 residues.

A few counts support this clonotype. V usage is TRBV18 and J usage is TRBJ1-2; D not certain. The CDR3 has 13 residues. The germline V gene encodes CDR1 KGHSH and CDR2 LQKENI. V lost 6 bases and J 3 bases, leaving 11 bases between the germline ends. CDR3 in DNA: TGTGCCAGCTCGCTTACGGTGGACTATGGCTACACCTTC. Translated, it gives CASSLTVDYGYTF.

V and J are TRBV7-2 and TRBJ2-7; D possibly uses TRBD1 or TRBD2 (6 bases each). The J call may be faulty, since TRBJ2-5 better matches the DNA end. The germline V gene encodes CDR1 SGHTA and CDR2 FQGNSA. The CDR3 is 14 amino acids. The CDR3 DNA is TGTGCCAGCAGCTTAACCCCAGAGGGGGGGACCCAGTACTTC. This encodes CASSLTPEGGTQYF.